A selection of T cell receptor beta chains follows, all from one sample in a study of cytomegalovirus exposure and HLA in healthy donors. Repertoires were generated with immunoSEQ multiplex PCR, while TCRdb's copy carries only in-frame clones and drops some. The sample lists about 160,000 clones; more than 75% were seen once. The sequenced material came from PBMCs. The receptor set was obtained from a girl aged 2-15 years in good health and CMV-seropositive. Both conserved end residues are part of each CDR3. D genes are given only for firm matches. Clone size appears in some rows only: once, few, many, or a class for an expanded clone.

NA,TRBJ2-7,few,TRBV7-9,TGTTCCAGCGGACTTGGGACATGGGAGCAGTACTTC,CSSGLGTWEQYF
NA,TRBJ1-5,NA,TRBV4-1,TGCGCCAGCAGCCATCCCCGGGGGAAAGTTAGGGTATCACGCAATCAGCCCCAGCATTTT,CASSHPRGKVRVSRNQPQHF
NA,TRBJ2-3,NA,TRBV13,TGTGCCAGCAGCGATCGGAGTGGAGATACAGATACGCAGTATTTT,CASSDRSGDTDTQYF
NA,TRBJ2-7,NA,TRBV5-1,TGCGCCAGCAGCTTGGGGGGACAAAGGGGATCCTACGAGCAGTACTTC,CASSLGGQRGSYEQYF
TRBD1,TRBJ1-3,NA,TRBV28,TGTGCCAGTGCCCTAACAGGGGGGACTGGAAACACCATATATTTT,CASALTGGTGNTIYF
TRBD1,TRBJ1-5,NA,TRBV28,TGTGCCAGCAGTTTGGCGGGGACAGGTCAGCCCCAGCATTTT,CASSLAGTGQPQHF
NA,TRBJ2-7,NA,TRBV10-2,TGCGCCAGCACGAGTCTTGTCTCGAACTACGAGCAGTACTTC,CASTSLVSNYEQYF
TRBD1,TRBJ2-3,NA,TRBV6-1,TGTGCCAGCAGGAAGACAGGGGTTGATGACAATACGCAGTATTTT,CASRKTGVDDNTQYF
TRBD1,TRBJ1-2,NA,TRBV18,TGTGCCAGCTCACCCGGGACAGCTTATGGCTACACCTTC,CASSPGTAYGYTF
TRBD1,TRBJ1-1,NA,TRBV30,TGTGCCTGGAGTGCCATATCAGGGGGCACTGAAGCTTTCTTT,CAWSAISGGTEAFF
TRBD1,TRBJ1-1,NA,TRBV18,TGTGCCAGCTCCCCCTCATACCGACAGGGCATGACTGAAGCTTTCTTT,CASSPSYRQGMTEAFF
NA,TRBJ1-3,NA,TRBV5-1,TGCGCCAGCAGCCCCCTAGGGGGCTCTGGAAACACCATATATTTT,CASSPLGGSGNTIYF
NA,TRBJ2-2,NA,TRBV7-9,TGTGCCAGCAGCTTTGGCCCCGGGGAGCTGTTTTTT,CASSFGPGELFF
TRBD1,TRBJ1-4,NA,TRBV4-1,TGCGCCAGCAGCCAAACAGGACAGGGATACGAAAAACTGTTTTTT,CASSQTGQGYEKLFF
TRBD2,TRBJ2-3,NA,TRBV6-6,TGTGCCAGCAGTTACCGTACTAGCGGGAGATCAGATACGCAGTATTTT,CASSYRTSGRSDTQYF
NA,TRBJ2-5,NA,TRBV5-1,TGCGCCAGCAGCAGGGACTCCGGGGCGGGACAAGAGACCCAGTACTTC,CASSRDSGAGQETQYF
NA,TRBJ1-1,NA,TRBV18,TGTGCCAGCTCGCGCGGTTCGAACACTGAAGCTTTCTTT,CASSRGSNTEAFF
NA,TRBJ1-2,NA,TRBV2,TGTGCCAGCAGGGCCGTATGGGCAGGGAACTATGGCTACACCTTC,CASRAVWAGNYGYTF
NA,TRBJ2-2,NA,TRBV7-3,TGTGCCAGCAGCCCGGAGGGGCCGAACACCGGGGAGCTGTTTTTT,CASSPEGPNTGELFF
NA,TRBJ2-3,NA,TRBV27,TGTGCCAGCAAAAGACATCATACGCAGTATTTT,CASKRHHTQYF
TRBD2,TRBJ2-1,NA,TRBV30,TGTGCCTGGACTCGGGGGAGGGATGAGCAGTTCTTC,CAWTRGRDEQFF
TRBD1,TRBJ2-1,NA,TRBV6-5,TGTGCCAGCAGTTACGGACAGGGGGGTATTGAGCAGTTCTTC,CASSYGQGGIEQFF
NA,TRBJ1-3,few,TRBV5-1,TGCGCCAGCAGCTTGGCAGGTACTGGAAACACCATATATTTT,CASSLAGTGNTIYF
NA,TRBJ2-5,NA,TRBV18,TGTGCCAGCTCAGGGCAGGAGACCCAGTACTTC,CASSGQETQYF
NA,TRBJ2-5,NA,TRBV5-1,TGCGCCAGCAGCTCTGCCACGAGTCTAGAGACCCAGTACTTC,CASSSATSLETQYF
NA,TRBJ2-5,NA,TRBV5-6,TGTGCCAGCAGCCCAACGTTCCGGGGATTCCAAGAGACCCAGTACTTC,CASSPTFRGFQETQYF
TRBD1,TRBJ1-1,NA,TRBV2,TGTGCCAGCAGTCGTCGACAGGGCACTGAAGCTTTCTTT,CASSRRQGTEAFF
TRBD2,TRBJ2-3,NA,TRBV7-3,TGTGCCAGCAGCTTATTTTCTAGCGGAGGCACAGATACGCAGTATTTT,CASSLFSSGGTDTQYF
TRBD2,TRBJ2-5,NA,TRBV6-6,TGTGCCAGCAGTTACTCGACTAGCCTCGAGACCCAGTACTTC,CASSYSTSLETQYF
NA,TRBJ1-1,few,TRBV6-1,TGTGCCAGCAGTGAAGCGCCCGGGGCTGAAGCTTTCTTT,CASSEAPGAEAFF
NA,TRBJ1-2,NA,TRBV30,TGTGCCTGGAGTAAGAGAACAGGGTGGGACTATGGCTACACCTTC,CAWSKRTGWDYGYTF
TRBD1,TRBJ1-2,NA,TRBV30,TGTGCCTGGCTACCGGGACAGGGGGCGGAAGGCTACACCTTC,CAWLPGQGAEGYTF
TRBD2,TRBJ2-7,NA,TRBV30,TGTGCCTGGAGTGCTAGCGGGAGGAACTCCTACGAGCAGTACTTC,CAWSASGRNSYEQYF
NA,TRBJ1-1,NA,TRBV29-1,TGCAGCGTTGAAGAGCCACAGGTTCAAGCTTTCTTT,CSVEEPQVQAFF
TRBD1,TRBJ2-6,NA,TRBV11-2,TGTGCCAGCACTGTAGGCGACAGGGCCTCTGGGGCCAACGTCCTGACTTTC,CASTVGDRASGANVLTF
TRBD2,TRBJ2-3,NA,TRBV6-1,TGTGCCAGCAGGATGACTAGCGGCACAGATACGCAGTATTTT,CASRMTSGTDTQYF
TRBD1,TRBJ2-3,NA,TRBV6-4,TGTGCCAGCAGCGCAGGGGGCGGAGGCACAGATACGCAGTATTTT,CASSAGGGGTDTQYF
TRBD2,TRBJ2-5,NA,TRBV5-1,TGCGCCAGCAGCTCCAGGAGCGGGAGAATCTGGGAGACCCAGTACTTC,CASSSRSGRIWETQYF
TRBD1,TRBJ1-1,NA,TRBV6-1,TGTGCCAGCAGTTCCTGGACAGGGAGGAAAGCTGAAGCTTTCTTT,CASSSWTGRKAEAFF
NA,TRBJ1-5,NA,TRBV2,TGTGCCAGCACGGGAGTCTTTAGCAATCAGCCCCAGCATTTT,CASTGVFSNQPQHF
NA,TRBJ2-7,few,TRBV4-2,TGTGCCAGCAGCCAAGACGAGACTAGTAGCGAGCAGTACTTC,CASSQDETSSEQYF
NA,TRBJ1-5,NA,TRBV29-1,TGCAGCGTTCGCCTCGGGGGTACTCAGCCCCAGCATTTT,CSVRLGGTQPQHF
NA,TRBJ2-5,NA,TRBV6-6,TGTGCCAGCAGTCACAGAGGGGAGACCCAGTACTTC,CASSHRGETQYF
NA,TRBJ2-1,NA,TRBV2,TGTGCCAGCAGTGAAAGGAGGCACCATGAGCAGTTCTTC,CASSERRHHEQFF
TRBD1,TRBJ1-2,NA,TRBV7-8,TGTGCCAGCAGCTGGACAGGGACCGAGGGCGGCTACACCTTC,CASSWTGTEGGYTF
NA,TRBJ2-1,NA,TRBV2,TGTGCCAGCAGTGGACTATTGACTGATAATGAGCAGTTCTTC,CASSGLLTDNEQFF
NA,TRBJ1-5,NA,TRBV30,TGTGCCTGGAGTGTACAGGGCGGGCAGCCCCAGCATTTT,CAWSVQGGQPQHF
TRBD2,TRBJ2-7,NA,TRBV18,TGTGCCAGCTCACCGTCCGGGACTAGCGGTTATAGCTCCTACGAGCAGTACTTC,CASSPSGTSGYSSYEQYF
TRBD2,TRBJ2-5,once,TRBV5-1,TGCGCCAGCAGCTTTACAGCGGGAGGACAAGAGACCCAGTACTTC,CASSFTAGGQETQYF